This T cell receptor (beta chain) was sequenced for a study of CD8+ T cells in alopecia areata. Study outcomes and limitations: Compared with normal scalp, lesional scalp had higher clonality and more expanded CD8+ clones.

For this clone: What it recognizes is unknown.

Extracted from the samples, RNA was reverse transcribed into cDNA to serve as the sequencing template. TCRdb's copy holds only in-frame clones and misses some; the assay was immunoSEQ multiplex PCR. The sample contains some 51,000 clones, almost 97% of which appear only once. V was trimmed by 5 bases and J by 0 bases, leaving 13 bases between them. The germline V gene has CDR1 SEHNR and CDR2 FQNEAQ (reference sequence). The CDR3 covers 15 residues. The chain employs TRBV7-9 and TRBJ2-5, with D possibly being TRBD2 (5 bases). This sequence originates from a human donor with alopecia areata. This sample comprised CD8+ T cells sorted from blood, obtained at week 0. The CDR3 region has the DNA TGTGCCAGCAGCGCACCCCCGGGATACCAAGAGACCCAGTACTTC. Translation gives CASSAPPGYQETQYF.